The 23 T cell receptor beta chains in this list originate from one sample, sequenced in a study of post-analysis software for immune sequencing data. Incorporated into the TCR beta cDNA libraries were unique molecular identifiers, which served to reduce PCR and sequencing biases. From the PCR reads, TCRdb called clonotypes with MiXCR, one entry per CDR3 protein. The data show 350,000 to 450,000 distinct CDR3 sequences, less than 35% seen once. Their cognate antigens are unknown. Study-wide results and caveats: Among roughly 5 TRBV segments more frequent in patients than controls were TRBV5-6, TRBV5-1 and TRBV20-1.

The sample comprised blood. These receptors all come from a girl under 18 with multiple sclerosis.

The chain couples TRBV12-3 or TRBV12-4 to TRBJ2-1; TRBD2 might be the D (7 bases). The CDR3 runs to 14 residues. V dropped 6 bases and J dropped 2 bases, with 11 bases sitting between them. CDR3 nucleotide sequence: TGTGCCAGCAGGCCGGGGGGCACCTACAATGAGCAGTTCTTC. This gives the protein CASRPGGTYNEQFF.

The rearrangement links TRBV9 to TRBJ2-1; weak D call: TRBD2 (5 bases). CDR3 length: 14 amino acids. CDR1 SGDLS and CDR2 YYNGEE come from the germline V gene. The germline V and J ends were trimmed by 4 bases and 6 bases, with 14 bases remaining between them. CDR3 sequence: CASSLGVVGNEQFF. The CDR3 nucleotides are TGTGCCAGCAGCCTCGGGGTAGTGGGCAATGAGCAGTTCTTC.

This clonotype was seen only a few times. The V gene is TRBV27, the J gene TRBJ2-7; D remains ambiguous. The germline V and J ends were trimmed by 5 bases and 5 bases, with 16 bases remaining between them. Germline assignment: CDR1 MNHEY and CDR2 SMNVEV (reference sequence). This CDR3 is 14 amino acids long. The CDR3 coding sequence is TGTGCCAGCAGTCCTTCTGGAGCTGTACACGAGCAGTACTTC. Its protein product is CASSPSGAVHEQYF.

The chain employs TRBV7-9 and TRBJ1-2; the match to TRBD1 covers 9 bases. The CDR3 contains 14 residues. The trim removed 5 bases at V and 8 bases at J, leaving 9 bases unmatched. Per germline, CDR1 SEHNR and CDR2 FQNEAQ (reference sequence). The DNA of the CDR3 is TGTGCCAGCAGCCCCGGACAGGGGTGGGGAGGCTACACCTTC. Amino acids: CASSPGQGWGGYTF.

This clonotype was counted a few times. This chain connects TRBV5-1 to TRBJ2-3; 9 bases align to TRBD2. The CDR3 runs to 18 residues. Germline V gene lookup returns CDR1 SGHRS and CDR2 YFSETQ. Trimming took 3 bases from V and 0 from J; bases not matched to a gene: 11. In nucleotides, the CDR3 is TGCGCCAGCAGCTCCCCCAGGCTAGCGGGGTTTAGCACAGATACGCAGTATTTT. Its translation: CASSSPRLAGFSTDTQYF.

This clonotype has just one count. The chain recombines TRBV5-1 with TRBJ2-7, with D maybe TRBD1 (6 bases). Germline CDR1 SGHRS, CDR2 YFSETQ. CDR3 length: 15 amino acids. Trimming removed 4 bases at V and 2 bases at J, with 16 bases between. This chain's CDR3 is CASSESATGPYEQYF. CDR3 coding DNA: TGCGCCAGCAGCGAATCAGCGACAGGCCCCTACGAGCAGTACTTC.

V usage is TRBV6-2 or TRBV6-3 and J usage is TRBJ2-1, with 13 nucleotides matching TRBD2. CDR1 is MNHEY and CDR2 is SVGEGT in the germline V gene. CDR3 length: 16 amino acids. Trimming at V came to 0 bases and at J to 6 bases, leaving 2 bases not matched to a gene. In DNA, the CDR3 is TGTGCCAGCAGTTACTCGCGGACTAGCGGGGGCAATGAGCAGTTCTTC. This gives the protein CASSYSRTSGGNEQFF.

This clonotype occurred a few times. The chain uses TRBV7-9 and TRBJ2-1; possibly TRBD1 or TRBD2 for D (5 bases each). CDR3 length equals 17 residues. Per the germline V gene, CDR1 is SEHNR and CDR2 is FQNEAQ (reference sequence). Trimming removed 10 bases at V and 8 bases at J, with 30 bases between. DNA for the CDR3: TGTGCCACCTACCCAATTACTAGGGGATACATGGGCGATGAGCAGTTCTTC. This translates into CATYPITRGYMGDEQFF.

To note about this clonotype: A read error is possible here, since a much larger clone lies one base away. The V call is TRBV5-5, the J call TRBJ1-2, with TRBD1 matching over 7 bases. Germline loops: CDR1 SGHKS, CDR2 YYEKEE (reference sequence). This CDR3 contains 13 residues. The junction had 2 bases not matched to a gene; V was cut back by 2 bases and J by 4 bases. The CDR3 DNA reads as TGTGCCAGCAGCTTATCAGGGGGCTATGGCTACACCTTC. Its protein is CASSLSGGYGYTF.

The CDR3 DNA sequence: TGCAGTGGATCGGGACAGCCCAAAAACATTCAGTACTTC. Encoded protein: CSGSGQPKNIQYF. V is TRBV20-1 and J is TRBJ2-4, with 7 nucleotides matching TRBD1. From germline, CDR1 is DFQATT and CDR2 SNEGSKA (reference sequence). The CDR3 sequence is 13 residues long. V lost 7 bases, J lost 2 bases, and 5 bases stayed unmatched.

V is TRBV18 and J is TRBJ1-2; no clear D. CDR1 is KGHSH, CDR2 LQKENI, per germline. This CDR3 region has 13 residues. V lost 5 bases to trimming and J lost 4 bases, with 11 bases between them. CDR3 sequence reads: CASSARVSYGYTF. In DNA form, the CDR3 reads TGTGCCAGCTCAGCGAGGGTTAGCTATGGCTACACCTTC. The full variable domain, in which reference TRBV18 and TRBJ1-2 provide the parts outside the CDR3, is NAGVMQNPRHLVRRRGQEARLRCSPMKGHSHVYWYRQLPEEGLKFMVYLQKENIIDESGMPKERFSAEFPKEGPSILRIQQVVRGDSAAYFCASSARVSYGYTFGSGTRLTVV.

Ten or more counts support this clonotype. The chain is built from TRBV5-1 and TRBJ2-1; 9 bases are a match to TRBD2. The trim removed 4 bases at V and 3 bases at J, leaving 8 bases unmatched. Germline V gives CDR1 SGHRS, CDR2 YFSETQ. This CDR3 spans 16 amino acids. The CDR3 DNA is TGCGCCAGCAGCCTTCTCCTAGCGGGGAACTACAATGAGCAGTTCTTC. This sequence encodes CASSLLLAGNYNEQFF.

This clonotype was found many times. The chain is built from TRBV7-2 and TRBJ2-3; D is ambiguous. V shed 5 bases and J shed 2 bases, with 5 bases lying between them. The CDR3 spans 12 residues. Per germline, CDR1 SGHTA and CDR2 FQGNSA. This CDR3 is CASSGSTDTQYF. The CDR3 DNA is TGTGCCAGCAGCGGCTCCACAGATACGCAGTATTTT.

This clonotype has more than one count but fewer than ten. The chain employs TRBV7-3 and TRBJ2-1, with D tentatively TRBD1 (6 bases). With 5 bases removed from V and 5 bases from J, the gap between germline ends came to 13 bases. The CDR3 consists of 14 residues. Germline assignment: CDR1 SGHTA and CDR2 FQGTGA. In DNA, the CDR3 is TGTGCCAGCAGCCCCTGGACAGATCACAATGAGCAGTTCTTC. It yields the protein CASSPWTDHNEQFF.

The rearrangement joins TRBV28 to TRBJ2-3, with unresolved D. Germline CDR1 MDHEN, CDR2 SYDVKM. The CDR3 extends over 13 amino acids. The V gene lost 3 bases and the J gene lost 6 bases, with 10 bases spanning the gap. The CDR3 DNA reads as TGTGCCAGCAGTTTTAGGGCCTCGGATACGCAGTATTTT. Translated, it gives CASSFRASDTQYF.

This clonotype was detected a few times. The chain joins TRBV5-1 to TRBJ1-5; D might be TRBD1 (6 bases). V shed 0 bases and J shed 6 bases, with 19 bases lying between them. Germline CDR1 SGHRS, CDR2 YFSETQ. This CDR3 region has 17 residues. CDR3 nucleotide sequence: TGCGCCAGCAGCTTGGCCCCGATGGGGGCCGCGGGTCAGCCCCAGCATTTT. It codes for CASSLAPMGAAGQPQHF.

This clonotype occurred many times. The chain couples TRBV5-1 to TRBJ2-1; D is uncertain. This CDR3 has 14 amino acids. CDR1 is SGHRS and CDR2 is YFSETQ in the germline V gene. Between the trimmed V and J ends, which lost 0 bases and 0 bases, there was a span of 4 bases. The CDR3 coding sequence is TGCGCCAGCAGCTTGGGGGACTCCTACAATGAGCAGTTCTTC. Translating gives CASSLGDSYNEQFF.

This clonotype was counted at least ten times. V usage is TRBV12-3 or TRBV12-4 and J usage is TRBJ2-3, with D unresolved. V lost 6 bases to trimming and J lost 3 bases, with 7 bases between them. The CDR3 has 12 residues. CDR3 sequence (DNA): TGTGCCAGCAGCCGCATTACAGATACGCAGTATTTT. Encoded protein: CASSRITDTQYF.

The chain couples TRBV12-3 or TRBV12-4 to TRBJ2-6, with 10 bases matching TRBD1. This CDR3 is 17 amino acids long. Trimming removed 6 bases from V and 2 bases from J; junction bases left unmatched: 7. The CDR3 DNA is TGTGCCAGCAGACCCGGGACAGGGGACGCTGGGGCCAACGTCCTGACTTTC. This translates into CASRPGTGDAGANVLTF.

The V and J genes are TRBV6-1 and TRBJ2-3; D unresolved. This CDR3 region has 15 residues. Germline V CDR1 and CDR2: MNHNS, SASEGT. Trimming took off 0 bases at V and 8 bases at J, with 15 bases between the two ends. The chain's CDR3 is CASSEAPLTEGTQYF. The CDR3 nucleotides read TGTGCCAGCAGTGAAGCTCCCCTCACTGAAGGTACGCAGTATTTT.

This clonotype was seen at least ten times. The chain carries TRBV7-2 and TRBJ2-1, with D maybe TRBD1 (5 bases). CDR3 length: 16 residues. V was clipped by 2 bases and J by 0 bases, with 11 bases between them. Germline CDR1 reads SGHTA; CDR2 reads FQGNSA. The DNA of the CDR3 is TGTGCCAGCAGCTTAAGGGGTCGGGCCTCCTACAATGAGCAGTTCTTC. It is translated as CASSLRGRASYNEQFF.

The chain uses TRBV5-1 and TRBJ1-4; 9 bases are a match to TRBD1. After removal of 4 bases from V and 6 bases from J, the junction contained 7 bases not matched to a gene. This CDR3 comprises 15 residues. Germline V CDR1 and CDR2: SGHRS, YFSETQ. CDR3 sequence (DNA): TGCGCCAGCAGCGGGAGGGGACAGGGAGATGAAAAACTGTTTTTT. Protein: CASSGRGQGDEKLFF.

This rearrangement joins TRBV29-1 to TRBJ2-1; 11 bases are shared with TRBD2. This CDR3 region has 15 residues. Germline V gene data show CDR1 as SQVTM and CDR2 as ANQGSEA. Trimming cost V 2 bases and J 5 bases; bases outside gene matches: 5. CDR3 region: CSVERVTSGDNEQFF. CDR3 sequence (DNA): TGCAGCGTTGAACGAGTGACTAGCGGGGACAATGAGCAGTTCTTC.